This T cell receptor beta chain was found in a study of blood T cells in healthy people across ages. A few counts support this clonotype. For the second PCR, which ran for about 6 to 12 cycles, a sample-barcoded 5' primer and a J-beta primer mix were used. TCRdb passed the 5' RACE reads through MiXCR, listing each CDR3 protein once. The sample carries 910,000 or so distinct CDR3 sequences, roughly 51% recorded once. CDR1 and CDR2 (germline): DFQATT, SNEGSKA (reference sequence). This CDR3 is built from 16 residues. The chain uses TRBV20-1 and TRBJ2-1, with 10 nucleotides matching TRBD2. The J call is in doubt because the DNA end fits TRBJ2-7 better. The sample consisted of blood. The sequence derives from a woman aged 60-75 years in good health. This CDR3 reads CSARDPELAGYNEQYF. The CDR3 DNA sequence: TGCAGTGCTAGAGATCCCGAACTAGCGGGGTACAATGAGCAGTACTTC.